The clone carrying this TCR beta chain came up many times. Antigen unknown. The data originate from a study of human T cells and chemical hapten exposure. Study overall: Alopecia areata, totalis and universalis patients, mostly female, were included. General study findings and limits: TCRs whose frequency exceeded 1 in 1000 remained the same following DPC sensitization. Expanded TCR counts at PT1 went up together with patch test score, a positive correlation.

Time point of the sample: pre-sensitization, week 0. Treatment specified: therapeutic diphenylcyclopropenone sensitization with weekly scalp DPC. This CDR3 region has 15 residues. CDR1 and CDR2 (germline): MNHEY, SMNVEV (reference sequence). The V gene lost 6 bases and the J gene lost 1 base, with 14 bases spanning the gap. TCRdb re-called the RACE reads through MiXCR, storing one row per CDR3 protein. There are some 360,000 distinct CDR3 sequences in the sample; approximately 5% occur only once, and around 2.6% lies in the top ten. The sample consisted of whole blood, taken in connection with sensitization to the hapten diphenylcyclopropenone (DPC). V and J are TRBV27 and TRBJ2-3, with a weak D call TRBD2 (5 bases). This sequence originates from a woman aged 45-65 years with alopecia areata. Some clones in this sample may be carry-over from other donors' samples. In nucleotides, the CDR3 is TGTGCCAGCAGGGGCTTCTGGGGAGGCACAGATACGCAGTATTTT. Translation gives CASRGFWGGTDTQYF.